This section outlines one T cell receptor beta chain sequence together with its context. Its target is unknown. The PCR employed 60 Vbeta primers together with 13 Jbeta primers. TCRdb's table, derived via immunoSEQ multiplex PCR, lists solely in-frame clones and lacks some. This table holds roughly 100,000 clones, around two thirds found once. Germline V CDR1 and CDR2: SGHTA, FQGNSA. There are 16 residues in the CDR3. The V end lost 1 base, the J end lost 2 bases, and 12 bases lay between the germline ends. This record comes from a study of cytomegalovirus exposure and HLA in healthy donors. Overall study results and limits: The authors considered a cluster of highly shared sequence variants likely to be a sequencing artifact. In a later analysis, specific HLA alleles were associated with approximately 17,000 TCR beta sequences at a 0.05 false discovery rate. In a later analysis, productive TCRs from donors in an Asian-associated ancestry cluster reportedly carried fewer N-insertions than the cohort mean. A missense DCLRE1C variant was associated with V- and J-gene trimming of TCR beta chains in a later analysis, and an independent cohort replicated the association.

Sequenced sample: PBMCs. This clonotype was obtained from a woman in her forties or fifties in good health and CMV-seronegative. V is TRBV7-2 and J is TRBJ1-3; no definite D call. The CDR3 protein is CASSLGGVVPGNTIYF. CDR3 sequence (DNA): TGTGCCAGCAGCTTAGGAGGTGTAGTGCCTGGAAACACCATATATTTT.